This TCR beta chain was captured by sequencing in a study of response to subunit inactivated influenza vaccine. Study-level results: Seasonal influenza vaccination, on each occasion, was suggested by the authors to recruit few new T cells.

The CDR3 consists of 15 residues. Between the trimmed V and J ends, which lost 6 bases and 2 bases, there was a span of 14 bases. TCRdb reprocessed the RT-PCR reads via MiXCR and lists one record per CDR3 protein. Of hundreds of thousands of distinct CDR3 sequences in the sample, 11% are singletons; the top ten hold about 12%. This clonotype was observed a few times. Its specificity is not known. This specimen was PBMCs from blood, taken around seven weeks after vaccination. This sequence was found in a man aged 45 to 65 who received an inactivated influenza vaccine. V is TRBV12-3 or TRBV12-4 and J is TRBJ1-3; D is ambiguous. In nucleotides, the CDR3 is TGTGCCAGCAGCATCACTGGGGTCCCTGGAAACACCATATATTTT. It is translated as CASSITGVPGNTIYF.